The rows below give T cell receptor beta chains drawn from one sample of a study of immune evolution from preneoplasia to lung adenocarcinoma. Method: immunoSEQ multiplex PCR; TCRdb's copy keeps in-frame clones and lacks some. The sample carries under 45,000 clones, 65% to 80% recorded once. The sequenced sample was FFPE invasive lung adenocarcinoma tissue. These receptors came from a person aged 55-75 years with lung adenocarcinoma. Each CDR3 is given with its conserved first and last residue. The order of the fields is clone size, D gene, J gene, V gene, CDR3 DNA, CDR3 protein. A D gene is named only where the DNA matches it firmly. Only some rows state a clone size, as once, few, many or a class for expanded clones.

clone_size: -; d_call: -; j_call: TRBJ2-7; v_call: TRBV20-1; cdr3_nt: TGCAGTGCCAGGAGGACGGTCGAGCAGTACTTC; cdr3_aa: CSARRTVEQYF
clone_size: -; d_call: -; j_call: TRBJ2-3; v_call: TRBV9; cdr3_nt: TGTGCCAGCAGTTTCGGGCGCGGATCCACAGATACGCAGTATTTT; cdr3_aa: CASSFGRGSTDTQYF
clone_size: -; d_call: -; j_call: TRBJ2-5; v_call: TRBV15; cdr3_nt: TGTGCCACCAGCAGAGATCGACTAGTCCAAGAGACCCAGTACTTC; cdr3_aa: CATSRDRLVQETQYF
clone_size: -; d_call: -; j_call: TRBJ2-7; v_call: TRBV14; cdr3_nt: TGTGCCAGCAGCCAAGATCAGGGAAATTCCTACGAGCAGTACTTC; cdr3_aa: CASSQDQGNSYEQYF
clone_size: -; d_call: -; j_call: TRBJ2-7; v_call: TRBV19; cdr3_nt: TGTGCCAGTAGCCCGATCAGAGAAGCGTTCAACGAGCAGTACTTC; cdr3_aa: CASSPIREAFNEQYF
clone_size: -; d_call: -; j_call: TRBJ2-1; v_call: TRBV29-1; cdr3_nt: TGCAGCGTTGAACGATACTCCTACAATGAGCAGTTCTTC; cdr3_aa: CSVERYSYNEQFF
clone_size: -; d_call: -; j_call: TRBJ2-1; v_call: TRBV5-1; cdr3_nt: TGCGCCAGCAGCCCCGGGACTTTCGATTACAATGAGCAGTTCTTC; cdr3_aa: CASSPGTFDYNEQFF
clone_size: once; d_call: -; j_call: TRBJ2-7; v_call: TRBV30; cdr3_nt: TGTGCCTGGAGTGTAGAAGAGATGTCCGGGGACACGGACTTCTACGAGCAGTACTTC; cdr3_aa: CAWSVEEMSGDTDFYEQYF
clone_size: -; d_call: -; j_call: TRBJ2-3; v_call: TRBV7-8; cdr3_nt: TGTGCCAGCAGCTTAACCGCATCCGGTAGGGAGAGAGATACGCAGTATTTT; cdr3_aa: CASSLTASGRERDTQYF
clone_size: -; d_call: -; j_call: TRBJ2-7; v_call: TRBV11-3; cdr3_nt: TGTGCCAGCAGCCGCCCTAACTCGAACACCTACGAGCAGTACTTC; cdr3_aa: CASSRPNSNTYEQYF
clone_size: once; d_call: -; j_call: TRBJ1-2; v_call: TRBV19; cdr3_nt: TGTGCCAGTACTGCGGGCAGGGTGGTTTCTGGCTACACCTTC; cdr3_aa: CASTAGRVVSGYTF
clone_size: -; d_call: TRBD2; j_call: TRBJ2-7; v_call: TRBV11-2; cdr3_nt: TGTGCCAGCAGCTTATTTGGGACTAGAACGTCCTACGAGCAGTACTTC; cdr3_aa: CASSLFGTRTSYEQYF
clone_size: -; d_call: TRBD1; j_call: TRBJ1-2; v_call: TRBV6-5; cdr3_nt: TGTGCCAGCAGTTACCGGTCGGGACAGAACTATGGCTACACCTTC; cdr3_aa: CASSYRSGQNYGYTF
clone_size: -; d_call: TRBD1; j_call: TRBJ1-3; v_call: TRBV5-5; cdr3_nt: TGTGCCAGCAGCCCCACAGGGACAGTCTCTGGAAACACCATATATTTT; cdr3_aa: CASSPTGTVSGNTIYF
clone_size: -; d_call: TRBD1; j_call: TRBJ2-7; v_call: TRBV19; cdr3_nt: TGTGCCAGTAGTGTACAGGGGAGCCCATACTACGAGCAGTACTTC; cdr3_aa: CASSVQGSPYYEQYF
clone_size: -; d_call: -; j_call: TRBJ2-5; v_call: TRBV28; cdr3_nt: TGTGCCAGCCAGGGACAACTCCAAGAGACCCAGTACTTC; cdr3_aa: CASQGQLQETQYF
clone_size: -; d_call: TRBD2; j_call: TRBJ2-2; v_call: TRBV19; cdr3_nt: TGTGCCAGTAGTATGGGACTAGCGGGATCCGGGGAGCTGTTTTTT; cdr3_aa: CASSMGLAGSGELFF
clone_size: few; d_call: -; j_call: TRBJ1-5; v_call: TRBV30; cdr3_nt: TGTGCCTGGAGGTCCGAGGCCAGCAATCAGCCCCAGCATTTT; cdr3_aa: CAWRSEASNQPQHF
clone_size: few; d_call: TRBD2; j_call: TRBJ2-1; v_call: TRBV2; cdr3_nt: TGTGCCAGCTGTTATCTAGCGGGAGGGGGTGAGCAGTTCTTC; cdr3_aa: CASCYLAGGGEQFF
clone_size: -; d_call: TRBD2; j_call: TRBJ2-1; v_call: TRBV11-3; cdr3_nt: TGTGCCAGCAGCCGACTAGCGGGAGGGAAGGGTGAGCAGTTCTTC; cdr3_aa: CASSRLAGGKGEQFF
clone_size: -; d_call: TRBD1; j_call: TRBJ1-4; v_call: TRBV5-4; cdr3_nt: TGTGCCAGCAGCTTGGTAGGAGGGGGCACGATTGGAAAACTGTTTTTT; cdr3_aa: CASSLVGGGTIGKLFF
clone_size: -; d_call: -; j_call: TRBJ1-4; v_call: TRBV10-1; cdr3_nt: TGCGCCAGCAGTGAACAGGCAGCAACTAATGAAAAACTGTTTTTT; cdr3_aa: CASSEQAATNEKLFF
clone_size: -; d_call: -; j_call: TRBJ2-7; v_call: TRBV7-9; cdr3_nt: TGTGCCAGCAGAAAGGCAGGGGATGAGCAGTACTTC; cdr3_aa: CASRKAGDEQYF
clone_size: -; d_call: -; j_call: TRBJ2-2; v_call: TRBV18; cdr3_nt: TGTGCCAGCTCACCCTACAATAGTGAGACCGGGGAGCTGTTTTTT; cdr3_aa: CASSPYNSETGELFF
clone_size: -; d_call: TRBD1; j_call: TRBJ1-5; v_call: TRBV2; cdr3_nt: TGTGCCAGCACCCCGAGCCACAGGGGAGAACAGCCCCAGCATTTT; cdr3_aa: CASTPSHRGEQPQHF
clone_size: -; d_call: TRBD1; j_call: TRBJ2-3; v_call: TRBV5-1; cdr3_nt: TGCGCCAGCAGCCGAACCGGGACAGGGGGCGCAGATACGCAGTATTTT; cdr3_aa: CASSRTGTGGADTQYF
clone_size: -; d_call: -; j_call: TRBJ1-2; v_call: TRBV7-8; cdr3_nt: TGTGCCAGCAGCTTAAGCGGGGGGCACTATGGCTACACCTTC; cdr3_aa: CASSLSGGHYGYTF
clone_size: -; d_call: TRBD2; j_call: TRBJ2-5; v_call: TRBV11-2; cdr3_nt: TGTGCCAGCAGCTACGAGGGAGGGACTAGCGGGAGGGAGACCCAGTACTTC; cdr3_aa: CASSYEGGTSGRETQYF
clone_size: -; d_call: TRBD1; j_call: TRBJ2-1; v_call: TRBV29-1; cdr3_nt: TGCAGCGTTCTGGGACAGGGATACAATGAGCAGTTCTTC; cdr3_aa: CSVLGQGYNEQFF
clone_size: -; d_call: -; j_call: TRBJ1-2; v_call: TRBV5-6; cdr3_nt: TGTGCCAGCAGCTGGAGCGTCTCTCTCTATGGCTACACCTTC; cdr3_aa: CASSWSVSLYGYTF
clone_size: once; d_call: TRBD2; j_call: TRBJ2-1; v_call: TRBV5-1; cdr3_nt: TGCGCCAGCAGCTTGGGCCGGCTAGCGGGAGTCGAGGAGCAGTTCTTC; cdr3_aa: CASSLGRLAGVEEQFF
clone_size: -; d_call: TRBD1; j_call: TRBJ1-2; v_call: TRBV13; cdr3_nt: TGTGCCAGCAGCTCTGATTGGGACTCGACAGGTACCCCAGGGGGTGGCTACACCTTC; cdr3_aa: CASSSDWDSTGTPGGGYTF
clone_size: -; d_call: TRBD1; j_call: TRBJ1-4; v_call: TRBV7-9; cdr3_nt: TGTGCCAGCAGCCACGACAGGGGATCGAATGAAAAACTGTTTTTT; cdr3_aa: CASSHDRGSNEKLFF
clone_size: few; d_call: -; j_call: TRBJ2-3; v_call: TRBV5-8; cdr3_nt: TGTGCCAGCAGAACGGAGGAGGATACGCAGTATTTT; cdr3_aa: CASRTEEDTQYF
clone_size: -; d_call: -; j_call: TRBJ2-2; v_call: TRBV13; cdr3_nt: TGTGCCAGCAGCCCCCGGAATCTCCCCGGGGAGCTGTTTTTT; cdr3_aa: CASSPRNLPGELFF
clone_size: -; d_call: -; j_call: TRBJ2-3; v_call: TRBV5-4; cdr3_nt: TGTGCCAGCAGTCAGCGGGATACGCAGTATTTT; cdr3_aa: CASSQRDTQYF
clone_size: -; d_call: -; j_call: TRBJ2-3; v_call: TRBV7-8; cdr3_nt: TGTGCCAGCAGCTCGGGACCTGACACAGATACGCAGTATTTT; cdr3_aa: CASSSGPDTDTQYF
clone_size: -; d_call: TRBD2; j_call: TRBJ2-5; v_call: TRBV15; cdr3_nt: TGTGCCACCCGGACTAGCGGCCGAATGGAGACCCAGTACTTC; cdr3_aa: CATRTSGRMETQYF
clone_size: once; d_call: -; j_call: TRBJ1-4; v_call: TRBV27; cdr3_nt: TGTGCCAGCAGTCACCTGGCCCGGGGTGGGACTGAAAAACTGTTTTTT; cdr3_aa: CASSHLARGGTEKLFF
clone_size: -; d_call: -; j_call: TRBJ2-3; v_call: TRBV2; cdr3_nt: TGTGCCAGCAACCAGGGTTTGGGCACAGATACGCAGTATTTT; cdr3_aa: CASNQGLGTDTQYF
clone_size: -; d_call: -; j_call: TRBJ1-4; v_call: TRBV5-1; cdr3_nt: TGCGCCAGCAGCTTTGGAGGGCAGGGGGAAAAACTGTTTTTT; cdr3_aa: CASSFGGQGEKLFF
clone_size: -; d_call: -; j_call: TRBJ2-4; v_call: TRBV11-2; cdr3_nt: TGTGCCAGCAGGGGGCTGGGGAACATTCAGTACTTC; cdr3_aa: CASRGLGNIQYF